The 17 T cell receptor beta chains in this list originate from one sample, sequenced in a study of cytomegalovirus exposure and HLA in healthy donors. 13 Jbeta primers and 60 Vbeta primers were used for the PCR. Clones were sequenced by immunoSEQ multiplex PCR, and TCRdb holds only the in-frame ones, with some missing. The data show 110,000 or so clones, about three quarters seen once. Sequencing input: PBMCs. The receptors stem from a woman in her forties in good health and CMV-seropositive.

The CDR3 is CASGGMSYEQFF. The CDR3 DNA sequence: TGTGCCAGCGGGGGGATGTCTTATGAGCAGTTCTTC. The rearrangement joins TRBV27 to TRBJ2-1; D possibly corresponds to TRBD2 (6 bases). The V gene lost 8 bases and the J gene lost 8 bases, with 13 bases spanning the gap. This CDR3 has 12 residues. Germline values: CDR1 MNHEY, CDR2 SMNVEV (reference sequence).

This chain connects TRBV11-2 to TRBJ2-3, with D perhaps matching TRBD2 (5 bases). This CDR3 has 15 residues. Germline V CDR1 and CDR2: SGHAT, FQNNGV. V shed 2 bases and J shed 3 bases, with 12 bases lying between them. CDR3 in DNA: TGTGCCAGCAGCTTATCTGGCCGGGGAACAGATACGCAGTATTTT. This encodes CASSLSGRGTDTQYF. The variable domain in full, with the rest retrieved from reference TRBV11-2 and TRBJ2-3, is EAGVAQSPRYKIIEKRQSVAFWCNPISGHATLYWYQQILGQGPKLLIQFQNNGVVDDSQLPKDRFSAERLKGVDSTLKIQPAKLEDSAVYLCASSLSGRGTDTQYFGPGTRLTVL.

The CDR3 is CASSSGTADEKLFF. The DNA of the CDR3 is TGTGCCAGCAGCTCCGGGACAGCAGATGAAAAACTGTTTTTT. V usage is TRBV6-5 and J usage is TRBJ1-4; 7 bases are shared with TRBD1. CDR3 size: 14 residues. CDR1 MNHEY and CDR2 SVGAGI come from the germline V gene. Unmatched junction bases numbered 7, after V lost 6 bases and J lost 6 bases.

The CDR3 protein is CASVGTGRFYGYTF. DNA for the CDR3: TGTGCCAGCGTGGGTACGGGTAGATTCTATGGCTACACCTTC. The V call is TRBV27, the J call TRBJ1-2; D call uncertain. CDR1 is MNHEY and CDR2 is SMNVEV in the germline V gene (reference sequence). Trimming shortened V by 8 bases and J by 4 bases, and 17 bases separated the two germline ends. The CDR3 consists of 14 residues.

The chain has TRBV2 and TRBJ2-7, with D perhaps matching TRBD1 (5 bases). The V end lost 7 bases, the J end lost 2 bases, and 12 bases lay between the germline ends. CDR3 length equals 13 residues. The germline gives CDR1 SNHLY, CDR2 FYNNEI. The CDR3 nucleotides are TGTGCCAGCAACTCCGACAGTCCCTACGAGCAGTACTTC. It specifies CASNSDSPYEQYF.

The rearrangement links TRBV29-1 to TRBJ2-7; 9 bases fit TRBD1. The CDR3 is 14 residues long. Germline loops: CDR1 SQVTM, CDR2 ANQGSEA. V gave up 4 bases and J gave up 1 base; unmatched junction bases: 5. Written as DNA, the CDR3 is TGCAGCGTTGCCGACAGGGGGAGATCCTACGAGCAGTACTTC. It yields the protein CSVADRGRSYEQYF.

The gene calls are TRBV7-8 and TRBJ2-1, with 8 bases fitting TRBD1. CDR1 and CDR2 from the germline V gene are SGHVS and FQNEAQ. V was clipped by 5 bases and J by 7 bases; unmatched bases: 10. This CDR3 has 15 amino acids. The CDR3 protein is CASSPPRDRQNEQFF. In DNA, the CDR3 is TGTGCCAGCAGCCCCCCCCGGGACAGGCAGAATGAGCAGTTCTTC.

The V gene is TRBV5-1, the J gene TRBJ2-5; no clear D. CDR1 and CDR2 (germline): SGHRS, YFSETQ. This CDR3 comprises 13 residues. The V end lost 1 base, the J end lost 3 bases, and 7 bases lay between the germline ends. The CDR3 sequence is CASSLTAKETQYF. The CDR3, as DNA: TGCGCCAGCAGCTTGACAGCAAAAGAGACCCAGTACTTC.

The gene calls are TRBV7-2 and TRBJ1-3, with 10 bases identical to TRBD1. This CDR3 is 14 amino acids long. Germline CDR1 reads SGHTA; CDR2 reads FQGNSA. The junction had 7 bases not matched to a gene; V was cut back by 6 bases and J by 8 bases. CDR3 in amino acids: CASRARQGAHTIYF. CDR3 nucleotides: TGTGCCAGCAGAGCTAGACAGGGGGCGCACACCATATATTTT.

By share, this clone ranks as medium-sized. This rearrangement joins TRBV6-5 to TRBJ1-1, with D possibly TRBD1 on 5 matching bases. This CDR3 has 13 residues. From germline, CDR1 is MNHEY and CDR2 SVGAGI. Trimming removed 7 bases from V and 6 bases from J, with 15 bases in between. DNA for the CDR3: TGTGCCAGCACCCACGGGGGATTCGCTGAAGCTTTCTTT. Its translation: CASTHGGFAEAFF.

This chain uses TRBV6-5 with TRBJ1-4, with D possibly matching TRBD1 (6 bases). This CDR3 spans 15 amino acids. V lost 4 bases to trimming and J lost 8 bases, with 17 bases between them. CDR1 is MNHEY, CDR2 SVGAGI, per germline. The CDR3: CASSLRQGIGEKLFF. The CDR3 DNA reads TGTGCCAGCAGTTTACGTCAGGGGATAGGGGAAAAACTGTTTTTT.

This clone showed up just a few times. This CDR3 reads CASTVQGTTYEQYF. Here the CDR3 DNA reads TGTGCCAGCACTGTGCAGGGGACGACCTACGAGCAGTACTTC. The chain is built from TRBV6-1 and TRBJ2-7; D is possibly TRBD1 (6 bases). Trimming shortened V by 7 bases and J by 2 bases, and 15 bases separated the two germline ends. The CDR3 is made up of 14 amino acids. Germline-derived CDR1 and CDR2 are MNHNS and SASEGT.

The V and J genes are TRBV7-2 and TRBJ1-5, with D maybe TRBD1 (6 bases). This CDR3 contains 15 residues. The germline V and J ends were trimmed by 5 bases and 4 bases, with 15 bases remaining between them. The germline V gene has CDR1 SGHTA and CDR2 FQGNSA. This chain's CDR3 is CASSTYRDTNQPQHF. CDR3 DNA: TGTGCCAGCAGCACATACCGGGACACAAATCAGCCCCAGCATTTT.

The rearrangement joins TRBV28 to TRBJ1-4; the match to TRBD1 covers 8 bases. The V segment lost 3 bases and the J segment 3 bases; nucleotides outside the gene matches: 3. The germline V gene encodes CDR1 MDHEN and CDR2 SYDVKM. The CDR3 runs 15 residues. The CDR3 nucleotides are TGTGCCAGCAGTTTTCAGGGGGCTGCTAATGAAAAACTGTTTTTT. Residues: CASSFQGAANEKLFF.

V usage is TRBV18 and J usage is TRBJ1-4; a possible D gene is TRBD1 (5 bases). From germline, CDR1 is KGHSH and CDR2 LQKENI. Trimming shortened V by 6 bases and J by 0 bases, and 17 bases separated the two germline ends. The CDR3 is made up of 17 amino acids. CDR3 amino acids: CASSALWTSATNEKLFF. In nucleotides, the CDR3 is TGTGCCAGCTCCGCTCTCTGGACATCCGCAACTAATGAAAAACTGTTTTTT.

In DNA, the CDR3 is TGTGCCAGCAGACCAGCGGGACATAACACTGAAGCTTTCTTT. As protein: CASRPAGHNTEAFF. The V gene is TRBV2, the J gene TRBJ1-1; D is possibly TRBD1 (6 bases). CDR3 length: 14 amino acids. Germline V lookup: CDR1 SNHLY, CDR2 FYNNEI. V lost 6 bases and J 2 bases, leaving 13 bases between the germline ends.

The chain employs TRBV5-1 and TRBJ2-1; 9 nucleotides align to TRBD2. Germline V gene lookup returns CDR1 SGHRS and CDR2 YFSETQ. The ends lost 4 bases at V and 3 bases at J; junction bases unmatched: 5. The CDR3 covers 15 residues. The CDR3 spells CASSPTSGNYNEQFF. The CDR3 DNA reads as TGCGCCAGCAGCCCGACTAGCGGAAACTACAATGAGCAGTTCTTC.